The TCR beta chain described here comes from a study of blood T cell repertoires in COVID-19. Study overall: COVID-19 samples from acute and convalescent phases originated in the United States, Italy and Spain. Sources were T cells, B-cell-depleted T cells, or PBMCs; the material itself was cDNA or gDNA.

This CDR3 comprises 14 residues. CDR1 is SNHLY and CDR2 is FYNNEI in the germline V gene. Trimming left V 3 bases short and J 1 base short, with 10 bases between. Only a few counts were recorded for this clone. In the original processing: Nucleated cell number was recorded as an estimate derived from reference gene primer amplification. The protocol was immunoSEQ multiplex PCR, while the TCRdb copy is restricted to in-frame clones and leaves out a portion. The V and J calls and clone size come from that table; D and trimming were worked out from the DNA. This table has about 120,000 clones, 72% appearing once.

Source material: peripheral blood. The V gene is TRBV2, the J gene TRBJ2-7; perhaps TRBD1 as D (5 bases). This clonotype originated in a woman aged 55-70 years with acute or convalescent COVID-19. The CDR3 region is CASSEAGWSYEQYF. The CDR3 DNA is TGTGCCAGCAGTGAGGCAGGGTGGTCCTACGAGCAGTACTTC. Complete variable domain (other parts from reference TRBV2 and TRBJ2-7): EPEVTQTPSHQVTQMGQEVILRCVPISNHLYFYWYRQILGQKVEFLVSFYNNEISEKSEIFDDQFSVERPDGSNFTLKIRSTKLEDSAMYFCASSEAGWSYEQYFGPGTRLTVT.